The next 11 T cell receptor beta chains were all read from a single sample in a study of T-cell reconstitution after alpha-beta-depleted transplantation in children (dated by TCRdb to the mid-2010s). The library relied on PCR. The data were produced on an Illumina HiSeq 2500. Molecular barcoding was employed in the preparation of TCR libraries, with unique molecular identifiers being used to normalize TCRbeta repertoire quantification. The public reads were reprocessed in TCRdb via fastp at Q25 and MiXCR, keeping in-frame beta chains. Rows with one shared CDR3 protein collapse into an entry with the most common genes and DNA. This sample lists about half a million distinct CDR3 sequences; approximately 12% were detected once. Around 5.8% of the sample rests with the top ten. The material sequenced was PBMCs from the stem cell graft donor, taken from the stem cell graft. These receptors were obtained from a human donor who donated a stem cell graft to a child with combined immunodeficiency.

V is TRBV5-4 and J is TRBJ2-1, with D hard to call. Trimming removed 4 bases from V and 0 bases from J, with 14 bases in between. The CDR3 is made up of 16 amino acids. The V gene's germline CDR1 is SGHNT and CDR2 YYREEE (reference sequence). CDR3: CASSNPFVASYNEQFF. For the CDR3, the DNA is TGTGCCAGCAGCAATCCATTCGTAGCCTCCTACAATGAGCAGTTCTTC.

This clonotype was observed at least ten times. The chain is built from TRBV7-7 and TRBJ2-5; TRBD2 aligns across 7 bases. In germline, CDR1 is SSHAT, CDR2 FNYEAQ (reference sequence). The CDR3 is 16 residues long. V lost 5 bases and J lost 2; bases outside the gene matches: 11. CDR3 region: CASSKGASGGQETQYF. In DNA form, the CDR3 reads TGTGCCAGCAGCAAAGGGGCTAGCGGAGGACAAGAGACCCAGTACTTC.

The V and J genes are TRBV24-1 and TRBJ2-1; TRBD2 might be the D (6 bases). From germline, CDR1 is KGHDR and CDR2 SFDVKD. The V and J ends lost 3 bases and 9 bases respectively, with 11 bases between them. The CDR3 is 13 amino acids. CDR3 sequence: CATSDMISGEQFF. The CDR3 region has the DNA TGTGCCACCAGTGATATGATTAGCGGTGAGCAGTTCTTC.

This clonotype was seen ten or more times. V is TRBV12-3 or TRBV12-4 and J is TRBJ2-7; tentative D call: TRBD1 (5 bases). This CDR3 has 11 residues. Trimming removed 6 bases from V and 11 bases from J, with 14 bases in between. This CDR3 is CASSLIGAKYF. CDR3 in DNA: TGTGCCAGCAGCTTAATAGGGGCAAAGTACTTC.

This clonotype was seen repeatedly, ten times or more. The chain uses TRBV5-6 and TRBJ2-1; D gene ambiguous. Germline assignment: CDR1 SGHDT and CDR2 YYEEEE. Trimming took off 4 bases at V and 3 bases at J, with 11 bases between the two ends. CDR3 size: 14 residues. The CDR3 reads CASSLVPYYNEQFF. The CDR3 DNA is TGTGCCAGCAGCCTGGTCCCATACTACAATGAGCAGTTCTTC.

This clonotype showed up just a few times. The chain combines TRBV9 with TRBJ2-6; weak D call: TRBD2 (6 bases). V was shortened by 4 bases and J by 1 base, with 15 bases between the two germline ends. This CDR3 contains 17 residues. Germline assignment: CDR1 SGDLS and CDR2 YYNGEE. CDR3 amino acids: CASSIAGQSSGANVLTF. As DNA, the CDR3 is TGTGCCAGCAGCATCGCGGGGCAGTCTTCTGGGGCCAACGTCCTGACTTTC.

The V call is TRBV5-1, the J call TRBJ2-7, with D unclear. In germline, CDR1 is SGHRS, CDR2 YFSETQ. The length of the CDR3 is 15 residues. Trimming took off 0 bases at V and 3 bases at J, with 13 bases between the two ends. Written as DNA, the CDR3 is TGCGCCAGCAGCTTGGTCTTCGCAGGTGGCTACGAGCAGTACTTC. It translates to CASSLVFAGGYEQYF.

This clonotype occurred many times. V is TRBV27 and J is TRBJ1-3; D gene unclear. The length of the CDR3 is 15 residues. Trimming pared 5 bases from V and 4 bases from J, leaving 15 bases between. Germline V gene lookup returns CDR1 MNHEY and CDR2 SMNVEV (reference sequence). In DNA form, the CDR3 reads TGTGCCAGCAGTCCGAGAGAGAGGGTCGGAAACACCATATATTTT. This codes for CASSPRERVGNTIYF.

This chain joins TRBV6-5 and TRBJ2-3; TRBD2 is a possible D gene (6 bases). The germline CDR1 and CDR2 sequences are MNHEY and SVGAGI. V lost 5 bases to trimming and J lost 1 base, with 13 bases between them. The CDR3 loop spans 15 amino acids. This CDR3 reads CASSVLQRGTDTQYF. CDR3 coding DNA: TGTGCCAGCAGTGTACTCCAGCGGGGCACAGATACGCAGTATTTT.

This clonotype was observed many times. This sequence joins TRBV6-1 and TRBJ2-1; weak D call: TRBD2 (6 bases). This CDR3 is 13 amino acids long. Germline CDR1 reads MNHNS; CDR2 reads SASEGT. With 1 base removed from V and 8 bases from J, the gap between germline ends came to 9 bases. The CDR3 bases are TGTGCCAGCAGTGAAGGACTAGGCTATGAGCAGTTCTTC. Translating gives CASSEGLGYEQFF.

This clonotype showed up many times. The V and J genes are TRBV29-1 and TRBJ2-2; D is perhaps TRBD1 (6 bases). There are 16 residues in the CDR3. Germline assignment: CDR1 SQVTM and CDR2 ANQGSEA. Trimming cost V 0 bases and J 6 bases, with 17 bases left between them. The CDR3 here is CSVEDSPGHPSGELFF. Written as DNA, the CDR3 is TGCAGCGTTGAAGACTCCCCGGGACACCCGTCCGGGGAGCTGTTTTTT.